Below are 32 T cell receptor beta chains sequenced from a single sample in a study of PD-L1 blockade in urothelial cancer. Sequencing was performed with immunoSEQ multiplex PCR; in TCRdb, only in-frame clones are kept and a portion is missing. The sample has 85,000 to 95,000 clones; 90% are singletons. The time point was: pretreatment peripheral blood. Specimen: PBMCs, collected around atezolizumab (anti-PD-L1) treatment. The receptors shown here come from a man between 60 and 75 years old with urothelial cancer.

V gene TRBV5-1 combines with J gene TRBJ2-5; a weak D match, TRBD2 (6 bases). Germline values: CDR1 SGHRS, CDR2 YFSETQ. This CDR3 is built from 13 residues. The V end lost 3 bases, the J end lost 11 bases, and 17 bases lay between the germline ends. Here the CDR3 DNA reads TGCGCCAGCAGCTCCACCGGGAGCGACAAACAGTACTTC. Its protein product is CASSSTGSDKQYF.

The gene calls are TRBV7-9 and TRBJ1-5; 7 bases fit TRBD1. The length of the CDR3 is 15 residues. Germline V gene data show CDR1 as SEHNR and CDR2 as FQNEAQ (reference sequence). The trim removed 5 bases at V and 2 bases at J, leaving 6 bases unmatched. CDR3 DNA: TGTGCCAGCAGCAGTACCGGGACAGGCAATCAGCCCCAGCATTTT. This codes for CASSSTGTGNQPQHF.

The rearrangement uses TRBV9 and TRBJ1-5; a possible D gene is TRBD1 (5 bases). Germline CDR1 is SGDLS and CDR2 is YYNGEE. The V and J ends lost 0 bases and 2 bases respectively, with 9 bases between them. The CDR3 loop spans 15 amino acids. In nucleotides, the CDR3 is TGTGCCAGCAGCGTAGGTATAGGGGGCAATCAGCCCCAGCATTTT. Translation: CASSVGIGGNQPQHF. Variable domain in full (rest from reference TRBV9 and TRBJ1-5): DSGVTQTPKHLITATGQRVTLRCSPRSGDLSVYWYQQSLDQGLQFLIQYYNGEERAKGNILERFSAQQFPDLHSELNLSSLELGDSALYFCASSVGIGGNQPQHFGDGTRLSIL.

The chain carries TRBV7-2 and TRBJ2-1, with 11 nucleotides matching TRBD2. This CDR3 spans 14 amino acids. Germline loops: CDR1 SGHTA, CDR2 FQGNSA. The V gene end was trimmed by 6 bases and the J gene end by 4 bases; junction bases not matched to a gene: 2. The CDR3 region is CASSSGRAYNEQFF. The DNA of the CDR3 is TGTGCCAGCAGTAGCGGGAGGGCTTACAATGAGCAGTTCTTC.

V is TRBV7-9 and J is TRBJ2-1; D is undetermined. The CDR3 is made up of 15 amino acids. CDR1 is SEHNR, CDR2 FQNEAQ, per germline (reference sequence). Trimming stripped 2 bases from V and 0 bases from J, with 8 bases between. CDR3 nucleotide sequence: TGTGCCAGCAGCTTACTCCGGAGCTCCTACAATGAGCAGTTCTTC. It specifies CASSLLRSSYNEQFF.

The chain joins TRBV29-1 to TRBJ2-1, with TRBD2 matching over 14 bases. The ends lost 8 bases at V and 1 base at J; junction bases unmatched: 7. Germline V gene lookup returns CDR1 SQVTM and CDR2 ANQGSEA. The CDR3 contains 16 residues. In DNA, the CDR3 is TGCAGCTTAAGACTAGCGGGAGGGTATTCCTACAATGAGCAGTTCTTC. It codes for CSLRLAGGYSYNEQFF.

The rearrangement joins TRBV7-6 to TRBJ2-7; D possibly corresponds to TRBD1 (5 bases). Germline V gene sequence: CDR1 SGHVS, CDR2 FNYEAQ. This CDR3 has 16 amino acids. V lost 1 base to trimming and J lost 2 bases, with 15 bases between them. The CDR3 spells CASSLGAVTDPYEQYF. CDR3 bases: TGTGCCAGCAGCTTAGGAGCAGTGACAGACCCCTACGAGCAGTACTTC.

The chain recombines TRBV13 with TRBJ2-6; 8 nucleotides align to TRBD1. Trimming took 6 bases from V and 0 from J; bases not matched to a gene: 4. The CDR3 sequence is 16 residues long. Germline CDR1 is PRHDT and CDR2 is FYEKMQ (reference sequence). DNA for the CDR3: TGTGCCAGCAGTCCAGGGGGCAACTCTGGGGCCAACGTCCTGACTTTC. Translated: CASSPGGNSGANVLTF.

V and J are TRBV7-2 and TRBJ2-1; tentative D call: TRBD2 (6 bases). Between the trimmed V and J ends, which lost 1 base and 8 bases, there was a span of 18 bases. CDR1 is SGHTA, CDR2 FQGNSA, per germline. The CDR3 contains 16 residues. CDR3 nucleotide sequence: TGTGCCAGCAGCTTAGTTTGGAGGGGCGCTAACGATGAGCAGTTCTTC. It encodes CASSLVWRGANDEQFF.

The chain links TRBV27 to TRBJ2-3; 7 bases map to TRBD2. Germline-derived CDR1 and CDR2 are MNHEY and SMNVEV (reference sequence). Trimming took 8 bases from V and 7 from J; bases not matched to a gene: 15. The CDR3 is 15 residues long. The CDR3 spells CASSRSGKPAYTQYF. The CDR3 DNA sequence: TGTGCCAGCTCCCGGAGCGGGAAGCCAGCGTATACGCAGTATTTT.

CDR3 sequence: CSVKGPSGHGAKNIQYF. The CDR3 nucleotides are TGCAGCGTTAAAGGGCCTAGCGGCCACGGGGCCAAAAACATTCAGTACTTC. This chain uses TRBV29-1 with TRBJ2-4; TRBD2 agrees at 7 bases. The V gene end was trimmed by 5 bases and the J gene end by 1 base; junction bases not matched to a gene: 14. The CDR3 has 17 residues. The V gene's germline CDR1 is SQVTM and CDR2 ANQGSEA.

In this sample, this clone turned up once. The genes are TRBV5-4 and TRBJ2-5; the match to TRBD2 covers 11 bases. CDR1 SGHNT and CDR2 YYREEE come from the germline V gene (reference sequence). The CDR3 is 15 amino acids. V was pared by 4 bases and J by 7 bases, with 9 bases of the junction left unmatched. CDR3 amino acids: CASSRIAGGPGTQYF. CDR3 sequence (DNA): TGTGCCAGCAGCCGAATAGCGGGGGGGCCTGGGACCCAGTACTTC.

This chain joins TRBV6-6 and TRBJ1-1; a possible D gene is TRBD1 (5 bases). Germline CDR1 and CDR2: MNHNY and SVGAGI (reference sequence). V dropped 6 bases and J dropped 4 bases, with 18 bases sitting between them. The CDR3 extends over 15 amino acids. The CDR3 DNA follows: TGTGCCAGCAGCTCCCTGAGCAGGGTAGGCACTGAAGCTTTCTTT. It encodes CASSSLSRVGTEAFF.

The chain uses TRBV7-3 and TRBJ2-2; weak D call: TRBD2 (6 bases). CDR3 size: 15 residues. The germline V and J ends were trimmed by 3 bases and 3 bases, with 11 bases remaining between them. Germline CDR1 is SGHTA and CDR2 is FQGTGA. CDR3 coding DNA: TGTGCCAGCAGCTTTGTTACGGGAGACACCGGGGAGCTGTTTTTT. It is translated as CASSFVTGDTGELFF.

The rearrangement links TRBV21-1 to TRBJ2-2; the table's D gene call, TRBD1, was not cross checked with the DNA. TRBV21-1 corresponds to a pseudogene. The CDR3 extends over 14 amino acids. CDR3 region: CASSTGGNTGELFF. DNA for the CDR3: TGTGCCAGCAGCACAGGGGGCAACACCGGGGAGCTGTTTTTT.

The rearrangement joins TRBV11-3 to TRBJ2-1; TRBD2 matches at 8 bases. CDR1 SGHNT and CDR2 YENEEA come from the germline V gene. The CDR3 totals 14 residues. V lost 4 bases and J lost 5; bases outside the gene matches: 4. In nucleotides, the CDR3 is TGTGCCAGCAGCTACGGGAGGGACGACAATGAGCAGTTCTTC. Its translation is CASSYGRDDNEQFF. The full variable domain, its missing parts supplied by reference TRBV11-3 and TRBJ2-1, is EAGVVQSPRYKIIEKKQPVAFWCNPISGHNTLYWYLQNLGQGPELLIRYENEEAVDDSQLPKDRFSAERLKGVDSTLKIQPAELGDSAVYLCASSYGRDDNEQFFGPGTRLTVL.

J is TRBJ1-1 and V is TRBV11-1; D may be TRBD1 (6 bases). V gave up 6 bases and J gave up 8 bases, with 13 bases separating them. Germline CDR1 reads SGHAT; CDR2 reads FQDESV (reference sequence). This CDR3 has 12 amino acids. The CDR3 is CASRKFTGEAFF. CDR3 DNA: TGTGCCAGCAGGAAATTTACAGGGGAAGCTTTCTTT.

This sequence joins TRBV7-8 and TRBJ2-1, with TRBD1 matching over 8 bases. V lost 4 bases to trimming and J lost 7 bases; unmatched junction nucleotides: 9. The CDR3 covers 15 residues. Germline lookup yields CDR1 SGHVS and CDR2 FQNEAQ. The CDR3 sequence: CASSSDRGGRNEQFF. The DNA of the CDR3 is TGTGCCAGCAGCTCAGACAGGGGTGGACGGAATGAGCAGTTCTTC.

This chain connects TRBV2 to TRBJ2-3; D is undetermined. Germline V gene data show CDR1 as SNHLY and CDR2 as FYNNEI. There are 11 residues in the CDR3. V lost 6 bases to trimming and J lost 8 bases, with 9 bases between them. For the CDR3, the DNA is TGTGCCAGCAGGATTTCGAGTACGCAGTATTTT. Protein product: CASRISSTQYF.

The gene calls are TRBV6-1 and TRBJ2-5; perhaps TRBD1 as D (6 bases). V shed 1 base and J shed 3 bases, with 12 bases lying between them. CDR3 length: 15 amino acids. Germline CDR1 is MNHNS and CDR2 is SASEGT. CDR3 region: CASSEGWGPEETQYF. DNA for the CDR3: TGTGCCAGCAGTGAAGGCTGGGGGCCGGAAGAGACCCAGTACTTC.

V is TRBV7-9 and J is TRBJ1-5, with 7 bases identical to TRBD1. This CDR3 spans 16 amino acids. With 0 bases clipped from V and 2 bases from J, the junction kept 4 bases outside the gene matches. Germline V lookup: CDR1 SEHNR, CDR2 FQNEAQ (reference sequence). The CDR3 region has the DNA TGTGCCAGCAGCTTAGCCGGGCAGGGGGGCAATCAGCCCCAGCATTTT. This gives the protein CASSLAGQGGNQPQHF.

This clone was observed a single time. The genes are TRBV5-1 and TRBJ2-3, with 8 bases lining up with TRBD2. V gave up 5 bases and J gave up 3 bases; unmatched junction bases: 8. From germline, CDR1 is SGHRS and CDR2 YFSETQ. This CDR3 has 15 amino acids. The CDR3: CASSYGGGLTDTQYF. Here the CDR3 DNA reads TGCGCCAGCAGTTACGGGGGGGGGCTTACAGATACGCAGTATTTT.

This chain links TRBV12-5 with TRBJ2-1; a weak D match, TRBD1 (6 bases). CDR1 and CDR2 (germline): LGHNT, FRNRAP. Trimming removed 1 base from V and 8 bases from J, with 18 bases in between. The CDR3 has 16 residues. CDR3 protein: CASGLGTGFLAHEQFF. The CDR3 bases are TGTGCTAGTGGTTTGGGAACAGGGTTCTTAGCCCATGAGCAGTTCTTC.

This chain links TRBV21-1 with TRBJ2-7; the D call in the table, TRBD1, was not verified against the DNA. TRBV21-1 is marked as a pseudogene. This CDR3 contains 18 residues. This CDR3 reads CASSKVDRTGSSSYEQYF. For the CDR3, the DNA is TGTGCCAGCAGCAAAGTTGATAGGACAGGAAGTAGCTCCTACGAGCAGTACTTC.

J is TRBJ2-3 and V is TRBV7-6; 11 nucleotides align to TRBD2. V gave up 1 base and J gave up 0 bases; unmatched junction bases: 0. In germline, CDR1 is SGHVS, CDR2 FNYEAQ. This CDR3 region has 16 residues. Here the CDR3 DNA reads TGTGCCAGCAGCTTAGGACTAGCGGGAAGCACAGATACGCAGTATTTT. It yields the protein CASSLGLAGSTDTQYF.

The chain is built from TRBV2 and TRBJ2-3, with TRBD2 identical over 10 bases. Per germline, CDR1 SNHLY and CDR2 FYNNEI. This CDR3 region has 15 residues. V was clipped by 3 bases and J by 7 bases; unmatched bases: 7. This CDR3 is CASSDGSGGRNTQYF. For the CDR3, the DNA is TGTGCCAGCAGTGATGGTAGCGGGGGGCGAAATACGCAGTATTTT.

The gene calls are TRBV2 and TRBJ2-7, with 9 bases identical to TRBD2. Trimming took 3 bases from V and 2 from J; bases not matched to a gene: 5. This CDR3 comprises 15 residues. Per germline, CDR1 SNHLY and CDR2 FYNNEI. CDR3 bases: TGTGCCAGCAGTGAGAGCGGGGGGCGTCCCTACGAGCAGTACTTC. It yields the protein CASSESGGRPYEQYF.

The CDR3 DNA is TGTGCCAGCAGTTCGACAGGGCTCGGAAAACTGTTTTTT. As protein: CASSSTGLGKLFF. The chain has TRBV28 and TRBJ1-4; 7 bases match TRBD1. With V trimmed by 4 bases and J by 10 bases, 6 bases remained unmatched. This CDR3 has 13 amino acids. Germline V CDR1 and CDR2: MDHEN, SYDVKM.

The J gene is TRBJ2-7, the V gene TRBV4-2, with 10 positions matching TRBD1. Germline V gives CDR1 LGHNA, CDR2 YNFKEQ. This CDR3 contains 15 residues. V shed 4 bases, J shed 4 bases, and the junction held 7 bases outside the gene matches. In nucleotides, the CDR3 is TGTGCCAGCAGCCCTAGTAAGGGACAGGGGTACGAGCAGTACTTC. Translation: CASSPSKGQGYEQYF.

The rearrangement links TRBV6-1 to TRBJ1-4; 9 nucleotides align to TRBD1. The CDR3 runs 17 residues. Germline V lookup: CDR1 MNHNS, CDR2 SASEGT. Trimming cost V 1 base and J 4 bases; bases outside gene matches: 7. As DNA, the CDR3 is TGTGCCAGCAGTGAAGGGGAGACAGGGGGTTATAATGAAAAACTGTTTTTT. Amino acids: CASSEGETGGYNEKLFF.

The chain uses TRBV6-5 and TRBJ1-5; 9 bases match TRBD1. CDR3 length: 13 amino acids. From germline, CDR1 is MNHEY and CDR2 SVGAGI. J gave up 5 bases and V 6 bases, and 2 bases lay outside the gene matches. The CDR3 sequence is CASSRDRDQPQHF. The CDR3 DNA reads as TGTGCCAGCAGCCGGGACAGGGATCAGCCCCAGCATTTT.

This clone came up a few times. The chain couples TRBV7-2 to TRBJ2-7, with D unclear. This CDR3 has 11 amino acids. Trimming stripped 5 bases from V and 0 bases from J, with 2 bases between. Per the germline V gene, CDR1 is SGHTA and CDR2 is FQGNSA. The CDR3 DNA is TGTGCCAGCAGCCACTCCTACGAGCAGTACTTC. The encoded protein is CASSHSYEQYF. Complete variable domain (other parts from reference TRBV7-2 and TRBJ2-7): GAGVSQSPSNKVTEKGKDVELRCDPISGHTALYWYRQSLGQGLEFLIYFQGNSAPDKSGLPSDRFSAERTGGSVSTLTIQRTQQEDSAVYLCASSHSYEQYFGPGTRLTVT.